These 3 T cell receptor beta chains came from one sample sequenced in a study of cytomegalovirus exposure and HLA in healthy donors. Amplification used 60 Vbeta primers and 13 Jbeta primers. Data came from immunoSEQ multiplex PCR; TCRdb stores just in-frame clones and leaves some out. This sample has roughly 100,000 clones, with about 80% found just once. The source material was PBMCs. The source of these receptors is a man younger than 45 in good health and CMV-seronegative.

This sequence joins TRBV5-1 and TRBJ1-5, with TRBD1 matching 8 bases. The V and J ends lost 3 bases and 7 bases, in that order; junction bases with no gene match: 6. Germline CDR1 reads SGHRS; CDR2 reads YFSETQ. The CDR3 runs 14 residues. CDR3 DNA: TGCGCCAGCAGCTCAACAGGGGGAGAGCAGCCCCAGCATTTT. Its protein is CASSSTGGEQPQHF.

The V call is TRBV9, the J call TRBJ2-3, with D perhaps matching TRBD1 (5 bases). Germline V gene sequence: CDR1 SGDLS, CDR2 YYNGEE. The CDR3 extends over 15 amino acids. V was cut by 3 bases and J by 2 bases, with 13 bases left in between. CDR3 DNA sequence: TGTGCCAGCAGCGCATCCGACAGTTACACAGATACGCAGTATTTT. Encoded protein: CASSASDSYTDTQYF.

This clone was seen just once. The chain combines TRBV7-9 with TRBJ2-2; TRBD2 matches at 14 bases. The V gene end was trimmed by 5 bases and the J gene end by 4 bases; junction bases not matched to a gene: 9. This CDR3 is 18 amino acids long. Looked up from germline, CDR1 is SEHNR and CDR2 is FQNEAQ (reference sequence). CDR3 nucleotides: TGTGCCAGCAGCCTACGACTAGCGGGAGGGTCTACCACCGGGGAGCTGTTTTTT. Protein sequence: CASSLRLAGGSTTGELFF. The full variable domain, completed using reference TRBV7-9 and TRBJ2-2, is DTGVSQNPRHKITKRGQNVTFRCDPISEHNRLYWYRQTLGQGPEFLTYFQNEAQLEKSRLLSDRFSAERPKGSFSTLEIQRTEQGDSAMYLCASSLRLAGGSTTGELFFGEGSRLTVL.